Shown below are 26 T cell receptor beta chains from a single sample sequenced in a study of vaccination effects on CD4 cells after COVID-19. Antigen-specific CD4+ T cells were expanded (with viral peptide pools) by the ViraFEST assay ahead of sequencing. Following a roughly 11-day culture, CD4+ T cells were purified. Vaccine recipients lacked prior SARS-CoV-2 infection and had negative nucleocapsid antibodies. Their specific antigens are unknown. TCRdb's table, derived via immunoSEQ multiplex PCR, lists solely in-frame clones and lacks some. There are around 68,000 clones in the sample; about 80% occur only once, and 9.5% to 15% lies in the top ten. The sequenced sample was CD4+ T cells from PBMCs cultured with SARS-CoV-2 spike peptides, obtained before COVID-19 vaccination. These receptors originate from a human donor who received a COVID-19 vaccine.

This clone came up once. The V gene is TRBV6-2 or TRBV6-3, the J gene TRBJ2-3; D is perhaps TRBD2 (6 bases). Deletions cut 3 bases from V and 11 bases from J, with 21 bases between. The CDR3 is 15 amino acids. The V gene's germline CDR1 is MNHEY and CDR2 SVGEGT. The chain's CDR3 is CASSYSPTRLQGQYF. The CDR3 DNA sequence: TGTGCCAGCAGTTATAGCCCGACTAGACTTCAGGGGCAGTATTTT.

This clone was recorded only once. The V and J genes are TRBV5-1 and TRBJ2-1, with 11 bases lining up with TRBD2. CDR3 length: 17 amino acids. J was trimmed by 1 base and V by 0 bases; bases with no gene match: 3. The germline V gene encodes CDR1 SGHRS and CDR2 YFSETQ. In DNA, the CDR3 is TGCGCCAGCAGCTTGGCCATAGCGGGGGGGTCCTACAATGAGCAGTTCTTC. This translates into CASSLAIAGGSYNEQFF.

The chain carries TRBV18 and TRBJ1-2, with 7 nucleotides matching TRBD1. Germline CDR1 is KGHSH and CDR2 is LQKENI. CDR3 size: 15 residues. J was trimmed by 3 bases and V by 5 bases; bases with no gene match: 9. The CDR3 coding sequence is TGTGCCAGCTCAGTTGTCGGACAGGCGGACTATGGCTACACCTTC. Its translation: CASSVVGQADYGYTF.

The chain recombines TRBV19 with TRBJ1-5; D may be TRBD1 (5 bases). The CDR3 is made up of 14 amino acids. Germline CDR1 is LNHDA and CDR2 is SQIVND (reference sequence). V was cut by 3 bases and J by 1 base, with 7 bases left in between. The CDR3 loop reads CASSIRDSNQPQHF. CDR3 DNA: TGTGCCAGTAGTATCCGGGACAGCAATCAGCCCCAGCATTTT.

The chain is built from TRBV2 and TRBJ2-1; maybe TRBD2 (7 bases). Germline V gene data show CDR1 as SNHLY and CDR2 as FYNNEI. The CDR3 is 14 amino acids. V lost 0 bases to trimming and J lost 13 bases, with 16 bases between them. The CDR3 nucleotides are TGTGCCAGCAGTGAAGCGCGGGGGCTCAACCCACAGTTCTTC. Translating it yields CASSEARGLNPQFF.

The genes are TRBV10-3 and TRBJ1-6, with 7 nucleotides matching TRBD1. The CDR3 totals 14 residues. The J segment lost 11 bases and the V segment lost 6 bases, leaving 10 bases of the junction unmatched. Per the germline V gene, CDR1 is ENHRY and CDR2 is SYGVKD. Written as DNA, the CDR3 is TGTGCCATCAGCCTGACAGGGAGAGAAACACCCCTCCACTTT. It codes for CAISLTGRETPLHF.

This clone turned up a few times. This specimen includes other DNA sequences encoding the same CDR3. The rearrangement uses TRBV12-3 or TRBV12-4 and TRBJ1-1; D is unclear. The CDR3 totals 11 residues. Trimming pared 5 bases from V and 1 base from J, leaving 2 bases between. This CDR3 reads CASSTNTEAFF. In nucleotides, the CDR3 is TGTGCCAGCAGTACGAACACTGAAGCTTTCTTT.

The chain's CDR3 is CASSESGNTIYF. The CDR3 DNA follows: TGTGCCAGCAGTGAATCGGGAAACACCATATATTTT. The V and J genes are TRBV6-1 and TRBJ1-3, with unresolved D. Per the germline V gene, CDR1 is MNHNS and CDR2 is SASEGT. V lost 2 bases to trimming and J lost 4 bases, with 3 bases between them. The CDR3 sequence is 12 residues long.

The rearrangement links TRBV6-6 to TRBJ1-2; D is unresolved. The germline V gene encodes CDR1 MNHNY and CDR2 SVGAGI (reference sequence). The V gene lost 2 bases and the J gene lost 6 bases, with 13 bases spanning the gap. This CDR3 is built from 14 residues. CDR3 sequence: CASSYPSLMDGYTF. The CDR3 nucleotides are TGTGCCAGCAGTTACCCAAGTTTGATGGATGGCTACACCTTC.

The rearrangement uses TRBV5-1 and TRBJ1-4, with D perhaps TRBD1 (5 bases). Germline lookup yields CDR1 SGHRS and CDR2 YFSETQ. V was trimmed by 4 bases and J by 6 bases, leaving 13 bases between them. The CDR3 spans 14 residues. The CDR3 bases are TGCGCCAGCAGCCAATTACCGGGGGATGAAAAACTGTTTTTT. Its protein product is CASSQLPGDEKLFF.

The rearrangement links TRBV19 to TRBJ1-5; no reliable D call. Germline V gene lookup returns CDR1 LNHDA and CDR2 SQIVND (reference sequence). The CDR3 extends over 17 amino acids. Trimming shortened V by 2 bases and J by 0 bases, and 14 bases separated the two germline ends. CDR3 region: CASSIKNSLYSNQPQHF. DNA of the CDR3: TGTGCCAGTAGTATAAAAAACAGCCTTTATAGCAATCAGCCCCAGCATTTT.

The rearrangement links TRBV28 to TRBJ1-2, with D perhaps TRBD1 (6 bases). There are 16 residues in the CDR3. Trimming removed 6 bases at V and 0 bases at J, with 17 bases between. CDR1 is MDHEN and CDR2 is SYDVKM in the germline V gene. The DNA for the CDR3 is TGTGCCAGCAGCGTGGGGGGGGCCCCCACTAACTATGGCTACACCTTC. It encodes CASSVGGAPTNYGYTF.

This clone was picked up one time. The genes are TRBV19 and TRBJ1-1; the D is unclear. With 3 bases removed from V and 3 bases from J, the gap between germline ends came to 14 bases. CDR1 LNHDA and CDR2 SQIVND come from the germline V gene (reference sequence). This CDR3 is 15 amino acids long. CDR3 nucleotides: TGTGCCAGTAGTATCTTGAGTATTAGGGACACTGAAGCTTTCTTT. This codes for CASSILSIRDTEAFF. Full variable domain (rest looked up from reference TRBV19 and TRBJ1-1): DGGITQSPKYLFRKEGQNVTLSCEQNLNHDAMYWYRQDPGQGLRLIYYSQIVNDFQKGDIAEGYSVSREKKESFPLTVTSAQKNPTAFYLCASSILSIRDTEAFFGQGTRLTVV.

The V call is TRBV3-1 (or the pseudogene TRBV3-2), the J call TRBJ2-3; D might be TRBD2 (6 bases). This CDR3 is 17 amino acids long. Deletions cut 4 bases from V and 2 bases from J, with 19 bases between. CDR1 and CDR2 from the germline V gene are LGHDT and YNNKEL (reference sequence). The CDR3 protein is CASSLPTGGPFTDTQYF. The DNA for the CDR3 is TGTGCCAGCAGCCTCCCAACCGGAGGGCCCTTCACAGATACGCAGTATTTT.

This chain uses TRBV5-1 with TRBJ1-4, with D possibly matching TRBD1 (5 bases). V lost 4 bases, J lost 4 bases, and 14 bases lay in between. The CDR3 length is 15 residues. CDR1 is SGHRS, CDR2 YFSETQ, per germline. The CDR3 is CASSLSGPLNEKLFF. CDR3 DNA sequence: TGCGCCAGCAGCCTGTCAGGGCCCCTTAATGAAAAACTGTTTTTT.

In DNA form, the CDR3 reads TGTGCCAGTAGCGTGAACAGGGAAATTAGCTATGGCTACACCTTC. Amino acids: CASSVNREISYGYTF. V gene TRBV19 combines with J gene TRBJ1-2; a possible D gene is TRBD1 (6 bases). This CDR3 has 15 amino acids. Germline CDR1 reads LNHDA; CDR2 reads SQIVND (reference sequence). V shed 6 bases and J shed 4 bases, with 18 bases lying between them.

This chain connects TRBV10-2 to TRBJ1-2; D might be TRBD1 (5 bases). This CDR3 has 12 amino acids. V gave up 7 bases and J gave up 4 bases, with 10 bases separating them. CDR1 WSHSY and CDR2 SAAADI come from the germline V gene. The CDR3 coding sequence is TGCGCCAGCAACTGGGGGAGCTATGGCTACACCTTC. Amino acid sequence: CASNWGSYGYTF.

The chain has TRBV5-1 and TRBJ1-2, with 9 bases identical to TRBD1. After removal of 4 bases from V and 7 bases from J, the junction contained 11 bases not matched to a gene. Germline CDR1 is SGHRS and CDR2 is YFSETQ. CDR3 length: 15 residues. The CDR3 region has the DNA TGCGCCAGCAGCGCCGACCCGGGACAGGGTGGTGGCTACACCTTC. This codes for CASSADPGQGGGYTF.

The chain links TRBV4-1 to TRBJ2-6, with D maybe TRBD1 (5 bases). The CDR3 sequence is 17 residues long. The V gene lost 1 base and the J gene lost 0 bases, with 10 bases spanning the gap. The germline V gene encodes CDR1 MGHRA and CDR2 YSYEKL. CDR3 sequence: CASSQGQPSSGANVLTF. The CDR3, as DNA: TGCGCCAGCAGCCAAGGACAGCCTAGCTCTGGGGCCAACGTCCTGACTTTC.

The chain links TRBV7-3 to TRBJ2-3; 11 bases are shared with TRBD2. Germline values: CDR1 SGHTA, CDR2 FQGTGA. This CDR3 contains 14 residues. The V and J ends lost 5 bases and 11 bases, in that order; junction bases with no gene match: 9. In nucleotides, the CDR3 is TGTGCCAGCAGCCCCGGGACTAGCGGTTCTAGGCAGTATTTT. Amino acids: CASSPGTSGSRQYF.

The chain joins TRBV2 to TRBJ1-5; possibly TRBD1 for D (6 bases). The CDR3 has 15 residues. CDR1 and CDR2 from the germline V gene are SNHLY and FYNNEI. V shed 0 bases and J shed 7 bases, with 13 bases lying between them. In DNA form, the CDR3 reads TGTGCCAGCAGTGAAGCGCCGTCAGGGGAACAGCCCCAGCATTTT. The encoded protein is CASSEAPSGEQPQHF.

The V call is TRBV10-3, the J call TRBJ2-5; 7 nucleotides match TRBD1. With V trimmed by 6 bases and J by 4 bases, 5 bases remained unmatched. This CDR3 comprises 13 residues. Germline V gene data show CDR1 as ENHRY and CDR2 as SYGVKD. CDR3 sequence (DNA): TGTGCCATCAGCAACAGGGGTGGAGAGACCCAGTACTTC. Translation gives CAISNRGGETQYF.

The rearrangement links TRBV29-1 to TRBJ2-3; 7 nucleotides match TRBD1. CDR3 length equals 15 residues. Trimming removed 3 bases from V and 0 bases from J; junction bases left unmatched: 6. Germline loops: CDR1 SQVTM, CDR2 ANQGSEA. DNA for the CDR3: TGCAGCGTTGATGGGAACAGGGGCAGCACAGATACGCAGTATTTT. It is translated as CSVDGNRGSTDTQYF.

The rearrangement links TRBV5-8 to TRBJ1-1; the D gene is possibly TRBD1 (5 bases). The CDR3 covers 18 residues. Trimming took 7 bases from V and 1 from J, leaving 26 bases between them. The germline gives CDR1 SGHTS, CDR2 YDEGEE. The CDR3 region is CASPNSAPLEGWNTEAFF. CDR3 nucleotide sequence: TGTGCCAGCCCCAATTCGGCCCCCCTGGAGGGGTGGAACACTGAAGCTTTCTTT. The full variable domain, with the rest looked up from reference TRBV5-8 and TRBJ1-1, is EAGVTQSPTHLIKTRGQQATLRCSPISGHTSVYWYQQALGLGLQFLLWYDEGEERNRGNFPPRFSGRQFPNYSSELNVNALELEDSALYLCASPNSAPLEGWNTEAFFGQGTRLTVV.

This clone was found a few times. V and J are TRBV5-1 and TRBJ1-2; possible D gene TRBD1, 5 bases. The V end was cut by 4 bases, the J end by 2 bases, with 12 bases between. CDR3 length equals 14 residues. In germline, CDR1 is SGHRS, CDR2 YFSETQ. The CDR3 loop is CASSREGINYGYTF. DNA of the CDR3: TGCGCCAGCAGCCGAGAGGGGATAAACTATGGCTACACCTTC.

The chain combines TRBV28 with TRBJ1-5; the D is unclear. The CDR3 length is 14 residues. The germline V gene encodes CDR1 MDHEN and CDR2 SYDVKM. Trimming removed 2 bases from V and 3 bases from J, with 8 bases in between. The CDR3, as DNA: TGTGCCAGCAGTTTAAGTGGCACCAATCAGCCCCAGCATTTT. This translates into CASSLSGTNQPQHF. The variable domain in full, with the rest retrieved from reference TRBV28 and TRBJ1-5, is DVKVTQSSRYLVKRTGEKVFLECVQDMDHENMFWYRQDPGLGLRLIYFSYDVKMKEKGDIPEGYSVSREKKERFSLILESASTNQTSMYLCASSLSGTNQPQHFGDGTRLSIL.